A selection of T cell receptor beta chains follows, all from one sample in a study of OX40 agonist ivuxolimab in advanced cancers. TCRdb's table, derived via immunoSEQ multiplex PCR, lists solely in-frame clones and lacks some. The table lists around 35,000 clones, less than 90% of them singletons. The sample here was CD4+ or CD8+ T cells sorted from blood, taken in a trial of the OX40 agonist ivuxolimab. The source is an adult with an advanced solid tumor such as melanoma, head and neck, liver or kidney cancer. The CDR3 runs from the conserved cysteine through the conserved F or W. The order of the fields is V gene, clone size, J gene, D gene, CDR3 DNA, CDR3 protein. The D gene is left open where the match is weak. Expanded clones are given a class, and other clones once, few, many or no size at all.

TRBV5-4	NA	TRBJ1-1	TRBD1	TGTGCCAGCAGCTCCGGGACAGGGAAAATGAACACTGAAGCTTTCTTT	CASSSGTGKMNTEAFF
TRBV2	NA	TRBJ1-2	NA	TGTGCCAGCAGTGAAGTCCGGGGGATGGGGCATGGCTACACCTTC	CASSEVRGMGHGYTF
TRBV5-4	NA	TRBJ2-7	NA	TGTGCCAGCCTCGACCGGGGTTCCTACGAGCAGTACTTC	CASLDRGSYEQYF
TRBV11-2	NA	TRBJ2-1	NA	TGTGCCAGCAGCTTAGAGCCCAGGGGCGCCAACAATGAGCAGTTCTTC	CASSLEPRGANNEQFF
TRBV2	NA	TRBJ1-2	NA	TGTGCCAGCAGGGGACAAAGTCTAACTAACTATGGCTACACCTTC	CASRGQSLTNYGYTF
TRBV29-1	NA	TRBJ2-7	TRBD1	TGCAGCGTTGAGGACCGGGACAGGGGGTCCTACGAGCAGTACTTC	CSVEDRDRGSYEQYF
TRBV27	NA	TRBJ2-1	NA	TGTGCCAGCAGTTTAATCGGGGGATGGAGTGAGCGGTTCTTC	CASSLIGGWSERFF
TRBV5-4	NA	TRBJ1-2	TRBD1	TGTGCCAGCAGATACGACAGGGGATGGTCCGGGGACTATGGCTACACCTTC	CASRYDRGWSGDYGYTF
TRBV6-5	NA	TRBJ2-2	NA	TGTGCCAGCATAGGGTTTGACACCGGGGAGCTGTTTTTT	CASIGFDTGELFF
TRBV5-1	NA	TRBJ2-2	NA	TGCGCCAGCAGCATCTTGACGGTGAACACCGGGGAGCTGTTTTTT	CASSILTVNTGELFF
TRBV18	few	TRBJ2-5	NA	TGTGCCAGCTCACCCATTGTGGAGACCCAGTACTTC	CASSPIVETQYF
TRBV5-1	NA	TRBJ2-2	NA	TGCGCCAGCAGCTTCGTCGTGGGCAACACCGGGGAGCTGTTTTTT	CASSFVVGNTGELFF
TRBV2	NA	TRBJ2-3	NA	TGTGCCAGCAAATCAGGGGTCACAGATACGCAGTATTTT	CASKSGVTDTQYF
TRBV7-9	few	TRBJ1-3	TRBD1	TGTGCCAGCAGACCCGACAGGGGAAACTCTGGAAACACCATATATTTT	CASRPDRGNSGNTIYF
TRBV18	NA	TRBJ2-7	TRBD2	TGTGCCAGCTCACCGTCCCTCGGGAGGGCCCCCTACGAGCAGTACTTC	CASSPSLGRAPYEQYF
TRBV5-6	NA	TRBJ2-5	NA	TGTGCCAGCAGCTTGGTTCTGTTCAAAGGGGAGACCCAGTACTTC	CASSLVLFKGETQYF
TRBV4-1	once	TRBJ2-3	NA	TGCGCCAGCAGCCCCGGAATAAGGGCACGGGTAGATACGCAGTATTTT	CASSPGIRARVDTQYF
TRBV30	NA	TRBJ2-1	NA	TGTGCCTGGAGATCGAGCAGGGGTAGGAATGAGCAGTTCTTC	CAWRSSRGRNEQFF
TRBV30	NA	TRBJ1-1	NA	TGTGCCTGGAGTGTACGCGGTCTCTTGAACACTGAAGCTTTCTTT	CAWSVRGLLNTEAFF
TRBV19	once	TRBJ2-2	NA	TGTGCCAGTAGTACACGGGCGGACGGGGAGCTGTTTTTT	CASSTRADGELFF
TRBV4-1	NA	TRBJ2-6	NA	TGCGCCAGCAGCCAGCGGGCAGGGGCCAACGTCCTGACTTTC	CASSQRAGANVLTF
TRBV7-3	few	TRBJ2-2	NA	TGTGCCAGCAGCCCCGACCATGCGAACACCGGGGAGCTGTTTTTT	CASSPDHANTGELFF
TRBV11-2	NA	TRBJ2-5	NA	TGTGCCAGCAGCTTACGTCCAGATCCCCAAGAGACCCAGTACTTC	CASSLRPDPQETQYF
TRBV19	NA	TRBJ1-1	NA	TGTGCCAGTAGTTCACCGGGACGGACCATGAACACTGAAGCTTTCTTT	CASSSPGRTMNTEAFF
TRBV28	NA	TRBJ1-5	NA	TGTGCCAGCAGTTTATACAGTTCCAGAAATAGCAATCAGCCCCAGCATTTT	CASSLYSSRNSNQPQHF
TRBV6-1	NA	TRBJ2-5	TRBD1	TGTGCCAGCAACGATGGGACAGCCGAAGAGACCCAGTACTTC	CASNDGTAEETQYF
TRBV7-9	NA	TRBJ2-1	NA	TGTGCCAGCAGCTTCGACGGGAACGAGCAGTTCTTC	CASSFDGNEQFF
TRBV6-1	NA	TRBJ1-5	NA	TGTGCCAGCAGTGAAAGGGGGGCGTCCTTTCAGCCCCAGCATTTT	CASSERGASFQPQHF
TRBV20-1	NA	TRBJ2-5	NA	TGCAGTGGAAAAAGCAGCGAGACCCAGTACTTC	CSGKSSETQYF
TRBV2	once	TRBJ2-7	NA	TGTGCCAGCAGCCGGTCCAGTTACGAGCAGTACTTC	CASSRSSYEQYF
TRBV5-1	NA	TRBJ2-3	NA	TGCGCCAGCAGCCCCATATCTTTCCGCACAGATACGCAGTATTTT	CASSPISFRTDTQYF
TRBV19	NA	TRBJ1-2	NA	TGTGCCAGTAGTATAGGGAGGACAGCACGGTATGGCTACACCTTC	CASSIGRTARYGYTF
TRBV28	NA	TRBJ2-1	NA	TGTGCCAGCAGGGTGGGTGGGCCAGGGAATGAGCAGTTCTTC	CASRVGGPGNEQFF
TRBV2	NA	TRBJ1-5	NA	TGTGCCAGCAGTGATTTAGGGGCGGTCCAGCCCCAGCATTTT	CASSDLGAVQPQHF
TRBV5-4	NA	TRBJ2-7	TRBD2	TGTGCCAGCAGCCCCCGGACTAGCGGGAGATTCCACGAGCAGTACTTC	CASSPRTSGRFHEQYF
TRBV7-6	once	TRBJ2-7	TRBD2	TGTGCCAGCAGCTTAGGAGGGACTAGCGGGTACGAGCAGTACTTC	CASSLGGTSGYEQYF
TRBV15	NA	TRBJ1-4	NA	TGTGCCACCAGCAACACTAATGAAAAACTGTTTTTT	CATSNTNEKLFF
TRBV27	NA	TRBJ2-1	TRBD2	TGTGCCACCCAGGAAGCGGGAGGGTACAATGAGCAGTTCTTC	CATQEAGGYNEQFF
TRBV27	NA	TRBJ1-6	TRBD1	TGTGCCAGCAGTTATAGACAGGGAGTAAATTCACCCCTCCACTTT	CASSYRQGVNSPLHF
TRBV28	once	TRBJ1-2	NA	TGTGCCAGCAGTTTCCTCCCGGGAGACTATGGCTACACCTTC	CASSFLPGDYGYTF
TRBV7-7	NA	TRBJ2-2	TRBD1	TGTGCTAGCAGCCCACAGGGGGCCCTTCCCGGGGAGCTGTTTTTT	CASSPQGALPGELFF
TRBV28	NA	TRBJ2-7	TRBD2	TGTGCCAGCAGCTTTAGCGGGGGAGCCTACGAGCAGTACTTC	CASSFSGGAYEQYF
TRBV4-1	few	TRBJ2-1	NA	TGCGCCAGCAGGGTGCGGCAAGAGTCCCGGGAGAGGGGTGAGCAGTTCTTC	CASRVRQESRERGEQFF
TRBV9	NA	TRBJ1-5	NA	TGTGCCAGCAGCGAAGGAATGGCAGGACAGCCCCAGCATTTT	CASSEGMAGQPQHF
TRBV11-3	NA	TRBJ2-2	NA	TGTGCCAGCAGCGCCGGGCACGCAGGGGTAGGCGGGGAGCTGTTTTTT	CASSAGHAGVGGELFF
TRBV18	NA	TRBJ2-7	NA	TGTGCCAGCTCCCGCGAGGAGGGTAACGAGCAGTACTTC	CASSREEGNEQYF
TRBV19	NA	TRBJ1-4	NA	TGTGCCAGTAAGAGGGAAACTAATGAAAAACTGTTTTTT	CASKRETNEKLFF
TRBV18	NA	TRBJ2-5	NA	TGTGCCAGCCCCCTGCAGGCCCATCCTCTGGAGCAGTACTTC	CASPLQAHPLEQYF
TRBV2	NA	TRBJ2-1	NA	TGTGCCAGCAGTGCCAATGCCCTGGAGGGGAATGAGCAGTTCTTC	CASSANALEGNEQFF